This entry lists 13 T cell receptor beta chains sequenced from one sample in a study of blood T cell repertoires in COVID-19. Assay used: immunoSEQ multiplex PCR; TCRdb lists only in-frame clones, some missing. The sample yields roughly 330,000 clones, about nine tenths seen once. Sequenced material: PBMCs or T cells enriched from blood (not recorded which). All receptors come from a woman younger than 30 who had recovered from COVID-19.

This clone was seen just once. The chain employs TRBV21-1 and TRBJ1-5; TRBD1 is taken as the D call from the table, unchecked against the DNA. TRBV21-1 is given as a pseudogene. The CDR3 covers 20 residues. The CDR3 DNA follows: TGTGCCAGCAGCCACCGGGACAGCTCCCCAGCAAGAAATAGCAATCAGCCCCAGCATTTT. Protein sequence: CASSHRDSSPARNSNQPQHF.

V usage is TRBV3-1 (or the pseudogene TRBV3-2) and J usage is TRBJ2-7, with 14 bases identical to TRBD2. This CDR3 is built from 16 residues. The V and J ends lost 6 bases and 3 bases, in that order; junction bases with no gene match: 7. CDR1 and CDR2 from the germline V gene are LGHDT and YNNKEL (reference sequence). DNA for the CDR3: TGTGCCAGCAGTGAAGGGACTAGCGGGAGCGGCTACGAGCAGTACTTC. Translating gives CASSEGTSGSGYEQYF.

The gene calls are TRBV23-1 and TRBJ1-5; D is uncertain. TRBV23-1 is annotated as an ORF whose role is uncertain. The CDR3 totals 11 residues. V lost 6 bases and J lost 7, with 7 bases in between. This CDR3 is CASRAGQPQHF. The CDR3 nucleotides are TGCGCCAGCAGGGCGGGCCAGCCCCAGCATTTT.

The chain recombines TRBV28 with TRBJ1-1; TRBD1 agrees at 11 bases. The germline gives CDR1 MDHEN, CDR2 SYDVKM. V trimming: 3 bases; J trimming: 4 bases; junction bases outside the gene matches: 4. The CDR3 has 15 amino acids. The CDR3 coding sequence is TGTGCCAGCAGTTTTACCGGGACAGGGGGCACTGAAGCTTTCTTT. It specifies CASSFTGTGGTEAFF.

The chain employs TRBV30 and TRBJ2-5, with a possible D match to TRBD1 (6 bases). The ends were cut back, 0 bases at V and 0 bases at J, with 11 bases in the middle. This CDR3 is 15 amino acids long. In germline, CDR1 is GTSNPN, CDR2 SVGIG (reference sequence). The DNA of the CDR3 is TGTGCCTGGAGTGTAGGACAGACGTACCAAGAGACCCAGTACTTC. Protein: CAWSVGQTYQETQYF.

The V and J genes are TRBV7-2 and TRBJ2-1; 8 bases align to TRBD2. J gave up 8 bases and V 4 bases, and 13 bases lay outside the gene matches. CDR1 SGHTA and CDR2 FQGNSA come from the germline V gene. This CDR3 has 16 amino acids. CDR3 sequence: CASSWSPGGLVDEQFF. As DNA, the CDR3 is TGTGCCAGCAGCTGGTCCCCGGGGGGGCTGGTCGATGAGCAGTTCTTC.

The J gene is TRBJ2-5, the V gene TRBV6-5; tentative D call: TRBD1 (6 bases). CDR1 and CDR2 (germline): MNHEY, SVGAGI. The V end was cut by 2 bases, the J end by 2 bases, with 9 bases between. This CDR3 is 14 amino acids long. The CDR3 sequence: CASSYTGQQETQYF. CDR3 nucleotide sequence: TGTGCCAGCAGTTACACCGGACAGCAAGAGACCCAGTACTTC.

The chain links TRBV5-6 to TRBJ1-2; D possibly corresponds to TRBD1 (5 bases). V lost 7 bases and J 2 bases, leaving 24 bases between the germline ends. The CDR3 spans 17 residues. Germline V gene data show CDR1 as SGHDT and CDR2 as YYEEEE. The CDR3 coding sequence is TGTGCCAGCCTTGGGGAACACACAGGAGATCAAAACTATGGCTACACCTTC. As protein: CASLGEHTGDQNYGYTF.

J is TRBJ1-2 and V is TRBV7-3; 10 nucleotides line up with TRBD1. There are 16 residues in the CDR3. The V gene end was trimmed by 2 bases and the J gene end by 7 bases; junction bases not matched to a gene: 10. Germline-derived CDR1 and CDR2 are SGHTA and FQGTGA. This CDR3 reads CASSLRSDRGDGGYTF. The CDR3 DNA reads TGTGCCAGCAGCTTACGATCGGACAGGGGGGATGGTGGCTACACCTTC.

V usage is TRBV5-8 and J usage is TRBJ2-3; 7 bases line up with TRBD2. V lost 2 bases, J lost 4 bases, and 7 bases stayed unmatched. The CDR3 has 15 amino acids. From germline, CDR1 is SGHTS and CDR2 YDEGEE. CDR3 region: CASSLGIAGADTQYF. CDR3 in DNA: TGTGCCAGCAGCTTAGGGATAGCGGGTGCAGATACGCAGTATTTT.

The V and J genes are TRBV3-1 (or the pseudogene TRBV3-2) and TRBJ1-4; D remains ambiguous. CDR3 size: 13 residues. CDR1 is LGHDT and CDR2 is YNNKEL in the germline V gene (reference sequence). Trimming removed 4 bases at V and 5 bases at J, with 8 bases between. The DNA for the CDR3 is TGTGCCAGCAGCCTCCTTCGGAATGAAAAACTGTTTTTT. It is translated as CASSLLRNEKLFF.

The rearrangement links TRBV4-2 to TRBJ1-5; D unresolved. V lost 4 bases to trimming and J lost 4 bases, with 14 bases between them. CDR1 is LGHNA, CDR2 YNFKEQ, per germline. The CDR3 is made up of 15 amino acids. DNA of the CDR3: TGTGCCAGCAGCCTCTTCGGGGAGGGAAATCAGCCCCAGCATTTT. Amino acid sequence: CASSLFGEGNQPQHF.

J is TRBJ1-1 and V is TRBV2; the match to TRBD1 covers 8 bases. V trimming: 8 bases; J trimming: 4 bases; junction bases outside the gene matches: 6. The CDR3 covers 13 residues. Germline CDR1 and CDR2: SNHLY and FYNNEI. CDR3 DNA sequence: TGTGCCAGCGGACAGGGAATGCTCACTGAAGCTTTCTTT. As protein: CASGQGMLTEAFF.